This record looks at one T cell receptor beta chain sequence and its context. Its antigen is still unknown. The entry originates in a study of cytomegalovirus exposure and HLA in healthy donors. Study-wide results and caveats: Follow-up analysis found HLA locus-dependent TCR association rates, highest for DRB1 and lowest for HLA-C. It was reported that TCR beta sequences correctly inferred the HLA-A and HLA-B alleles for most subjects. Roughly even sequencing depth across donors was the assumption behind the presence/absence analyses.

PCR employed 60 Vbeta and 13 Jbeta primers. The protocol was immunoSEQ multiplex PCR, while the TCRdb copy is restricted to in-frame clones and leaves out a portion. The sample consists of about 110,000 clones, approximately 79% of them appearing once. Trimming pared 7 bases from V and 0 bases from J, leaving 13 bases between. This CDR3 has 14 amino acids. From germline, CDR1 is MDHEN and CDR2 SYDVKM. This sequence originates from a young man in good health and CMV-seropositive. The genes are TRBV28 and TRBJ2-7; no clear D gene. Sequencing input: PBMCs. The CDR3 spells CASTLLRTSYEQYF. The CDR3 DNA sequence: TGTGCCAGCACTCTACTACGCACCTCCTACGAGCAGTACTTC.